A selection of T cell receptor beta chains follows, all from one sample in a study of T-cell reconstitution after alpha-beta-depleted transplantation in children. Via MiXCR, TCRdb re-called the PCR reads, giving one row per CDR3 protein. Seen here are 70,000 to 95,000 distinct CDR3 sequences, 15% to 19% observed once, and the top ten hold 20%. The sample in question was PBMCs, mostly from graft donor cells, obtained 180 days after TCRalphabeta/CD19-depleted stem cell transplant. Receptor source: a male patient under 10 years old who had a stem cell transplant for acute lymphoblastic leukemia, so the T cells may come from the graft donor. CDR3s include the opening cysteine and the closing phenylalanine or tryptophan. Fields, in order: J gene, D gene, V gene, clone size, CDR3 DNA, CDR3 protein. D genes are given only for firm matches. Size is omitted from some rows. Given values are once, few, many or a class for expanded clones.

j_call: TRBJ1-4
d_call: NA
v_call: TRBV20-1
clone_size: NA
cdr3_nt: TGCAGTGCACAACCTCTGGAAAAACTGTTTTTT
cdr3_aa: CSAQPLEKLFF

j_call: TRBJ2-3
d_call: TRBD1
v_call: TRBV5-6
clone_size: NA
cdr3_nt: TGTGCCAGCAGCTTGAAGGGGACAGGGGTCACAGATACGCAGTATTTT
cdr3_aa: CASSLKGTGVTDTQYF

j_call: TRBJ1-4
d_call: TRBD1
v_call: TRBV3-1
clone_size: few
cdr3_nt: TGTGCCAGCAGCCAACCCGGGACAGGGAGTGAAAAACTGTTTTTT
cdr3_aa: CASSQPGTGSEKLFF

j_call: TRBJ2-1
d_call: NA
v_call: TRBV7-2
clone_size: few
cdr3_nt: TGTGCCAGCAGCTTACCCAGGGTAAATGAGCAGTTCTTC
cdr3_aa: CASSLPRVNEQFF

j_call: TRBJ2-3
d_call: NA
v_call: TRBV5-6
clone_size: many
cdr3_nt: TGTGCCAGCAGCTTGGTATCAGATACGCAGTATTTT
cdr3_aa: CASSLVSDTQYF

j_call: TRBJ1-1
d_call: NA
v_call: TRBV6-2/TRBV6-3
clone_size: NA
cdr3_nt: TGTGCCAGCAGTTACGGGCGGGGAAAGGCTTTCTTT
cdr3_aa: CASSYGRGKAFF

j_call: TRBJ1-3
d_call: NA
v_call: TRBV6-1
clone_size: many
cdr3_nt: TGTGCCAGCAGGGAACAGGGAGGCTCTGGAAACACCATATATTTT
cdr3_aa: CASREQGGSGNTIYF

j_call: TRBJ1-2
d_call: TRBD1
v_call: TRBV12-3/TRBV12-4
clone_size: NA
cdr3_nt: TGTGCCAGCAGTTTAGGGACAGGGGGCGGCTATGGCTACACCTTC
cdr3_aa: CASSLGTGGGYGYTF

j_call: TRBJ1-3
d_call: NA
v_call: TRBV3-1
clone_size: few
cdr3_nt: TGTGCCAGCAGCCCACAGGCTCGGGAAAACACCATATATTTT
cdr3_aa: CASSPQARENTIYF

j_call: TRBJ2-3
d_call: NA
v_call: TRBV27
clone_size: few
cdr3_nt: TGTGCCAGCAGGTGGGGCGGGAGCACAGATACGCAGTATTTT
cdr3_aa: CASRWGGSTDTQYF

j_call: TRBJ2-3
d_call: TRBD1
v_call: TRBV6-1
clone_size: few
cdr3_nt: TGTGCCAGCAGTCTCAATCCAACTCGACGGACAGGGGTCGCAGATACGCAGTATTTT
cdr3_aa: CASSLNPTRRTGVADTQYF

j_call: TRBJ2-7
d_call: NA
v_call: TRBV14
clone_size: NA
cdr3_nt: TGTGCCAGCAGCCAACAAGACCGCTACGAGCAGTACTTC
cdr3_aa: CASSQQDRYEQYF

j_call: TRBJ2-5
d_call: TRBD1
v_call: TRBV5-1
clone_size: few
cdr3_nt: TGCGCCAGCAGCTCGATCGACAGGGGGCAAGAGACCCAGTACTTC
cdr3_aa: CASSSIDRGQETQYF

j_call: TRBJ2-2
d_call: NA
v_call: TRBV4-1
clone_size: few
cdr3_nt: TGCGCCAGCAGCCCACTACAGGAGGGGGGCCAGGCCGGGGAGCTGTTTTTT
cdr3_aa: CASSPLQEGGQAGELFF

j_call: TRBJ2-1
d_call: TRBD1
v_call: TRBV29-1
clone_size: few
cdr3_nt: TGCAGCGTTGCATCGACAGGGGGCTACAATGAGCAGTTCTTC
cdr3_aa: CSVASTGGYNEQFF

j_call: TRBJ2-1
d_call: NA
v_call: TRBV29-1
clone_size: NA
cdr3_nt: TGCAGCGTTGAGGAGGCAGGGGACAATGAGCAGTTCTTC
cdr3_aa: CSVEEAGDNEQFF

j_call: TRBJ1-3
d_call: TRBD1
v_call: TRBV3-1
clone_size: many
cdr3_nt: TGTGCCAGCAGCGACCGGACAGGGTGGGGAAACACCATATATTTT
cdr3_aa: CASSDRTGWGNTIYF